The entry below gives a single T cell receptor (beta chain) sequence along with its context. This clonotype was detected only a few times. This clone's antigen is unknown. Base qualities are missing; no much larger clone stands one base away. CDR1 and CDR2, per the germline V gene, are LGHNA and YNFKEQ. V is trimmed back by 6 bases and J by 5 bases, and the junction contains 15 bases that no gene match accounts for. The CDR3 has 18 amino acids, counting the end cysteine and phenylalanine. The entry retains the CDR3 DNA only, 54 bases that are in frame from base 1. TCR beta repertoires were profiled from peripheral blood of approximately 13 young patients with multiple sclerosis to demonstrate the VDJtools post-analysis software. The patients with multiple sclerosis were children and adolescents between about 6 and 17 years of age. The record originates from a study of post-analysis software for immune sequencing data (dated by TCRdb to the mid-2010s). The study in broad terms: The recorded disease courses included relapsing-remitting, secondary progressive and progressive-relapsing multiple sclerosis, and some patients had no subtype annotation. A subset of samples was prepared in parallel using single-end sample barcoding, then pooled and co-amplified after Illumina adapter ligation. The patient repertoires were compared against around eleven previously published healthy control repertoires obtained from donors aged about 6 to 27 years.

The method was PCR. The sequencer was an Illumina HiSeq 2500. To reduce PCR and sequencing biases, unique molecular identifiers were built into the TCR beta cDNA libraries. Per 1 to 10 million input T cells, approximately 500,000 cDNA molecules were obtained, such that each molecule approximated one T cell. The patient libraries were prepared and sequenced with the same protocol used for the earlier healthy control dataset. Within a given batch, samples were prepared together, multiplexed and sequenced on the same HiSeq lane. As for the authors' bioinformatics: MIGEC handled the raw barcoded reads, throwing out single-read molecular identifier groups before consensus assembly and CDR3 extraction. VDJtools was used for post-analysis of the clonotype tables, and diversity was normalized by down-sampling every dataset to the size of the smallest sample. Repertoire overlap clustering matched CDR3 amino acid but not nucleotide sequences to correct batch-related cross-sample contamination. TCRdb itself trimmed the public reads at Q25 with fastp, ran MiXCR and retained productive beta chains. Rows with one shared CDR3 protein collapse into an entry with the most common genes and DNA. These V and J calls originate from TCRdb's pipeline instead of the authors' own analysis. This sample comprises 800,000 to 950,000 distinct CDR3 sequences, about 57% of them detected only once. The ten most abundant clones make up under 6% of the sample.

The study at large found these results: Direct clustering with F measure revealed strong co-clustering of samples prepared in the same batch, which led to a batch-effect correction. Patients showed significantly higher frequencies than controls for about five TRBV segments, among them TRBV5-6, TRBV5-1 and TRBV20-1. Multiple sclerosis patients had significantly lower normalized Chao1 diversity than controls, a result that suggests substantial peripheral T-cell clonal expansion. The control group was slightly older than the multiple sclerosis patient group.

This TCR derives from a girl aged 10-17 years with multiple sclerosis. Here the chain combines TRBV4-2 and TRBJ2-3; TRBD2 fits 12 bases in the junction. The sequencing sample was made of blood. In nucleotides, the sequence is TGTGCCAGCAGTCTTAGACTAGCGGGAGTGGGGGGAGGAGATACGCAGTATTTT. Protein translation: CASSLRLAGVGGGDTQYF.